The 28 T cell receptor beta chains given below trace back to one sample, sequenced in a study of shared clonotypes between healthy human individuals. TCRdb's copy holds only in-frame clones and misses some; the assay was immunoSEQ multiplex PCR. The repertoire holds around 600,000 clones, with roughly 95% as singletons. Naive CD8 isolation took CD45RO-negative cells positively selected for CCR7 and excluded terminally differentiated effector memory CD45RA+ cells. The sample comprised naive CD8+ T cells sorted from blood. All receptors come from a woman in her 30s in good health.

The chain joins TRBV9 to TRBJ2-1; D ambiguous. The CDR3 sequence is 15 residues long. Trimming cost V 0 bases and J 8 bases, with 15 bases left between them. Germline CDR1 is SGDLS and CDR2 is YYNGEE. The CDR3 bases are TGTGCCAGCAGCGTAGACGGCGGCACCGCATATGAGCAGTTCTTC. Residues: CASSVDGGTAYEQFF.

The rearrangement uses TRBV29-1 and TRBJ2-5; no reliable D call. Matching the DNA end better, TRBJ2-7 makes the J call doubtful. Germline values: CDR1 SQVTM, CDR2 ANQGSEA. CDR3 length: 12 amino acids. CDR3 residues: CSVAPDSYEQYF. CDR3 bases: TGCAGCGTTGCCCCGGATTCCTACGAGCAGTACTTC.

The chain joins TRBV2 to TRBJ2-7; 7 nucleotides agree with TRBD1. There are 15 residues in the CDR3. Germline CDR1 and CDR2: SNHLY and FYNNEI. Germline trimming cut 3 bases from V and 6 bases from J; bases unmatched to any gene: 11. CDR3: CASSDPDRAGGEQYF. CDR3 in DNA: TGTGCCAGCAGTGATCCCGACAGGGCTGGGGGCGAGCAGTACTTC.

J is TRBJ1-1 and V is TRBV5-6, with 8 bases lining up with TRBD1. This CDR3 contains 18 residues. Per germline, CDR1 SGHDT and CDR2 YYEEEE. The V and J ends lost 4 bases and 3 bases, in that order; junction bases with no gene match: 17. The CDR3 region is CASSEPGTGIYYDTEAFF. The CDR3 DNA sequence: TGTGCCAGCAGCGAACCCGGGACAGGAATTTATTATGACACTGAAGCTTTCTTT.

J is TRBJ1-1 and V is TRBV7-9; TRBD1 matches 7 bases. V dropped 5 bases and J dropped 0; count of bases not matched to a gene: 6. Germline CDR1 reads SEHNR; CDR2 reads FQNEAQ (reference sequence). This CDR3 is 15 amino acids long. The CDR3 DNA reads TGTGCCAGCAGCCCCTGGACAGGAGTGAACACTGAAGCTTTCTTT. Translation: CASSPWTGVNTEAFF.

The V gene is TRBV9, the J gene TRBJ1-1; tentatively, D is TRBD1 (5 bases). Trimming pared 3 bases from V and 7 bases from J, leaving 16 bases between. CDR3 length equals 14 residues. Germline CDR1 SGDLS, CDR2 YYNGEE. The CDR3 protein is CASSAGTLYGEAFF. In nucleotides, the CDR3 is TGTGCCAGCAGCGCCGGGACCCTTTATGGTGAAGCTTTCTTT.

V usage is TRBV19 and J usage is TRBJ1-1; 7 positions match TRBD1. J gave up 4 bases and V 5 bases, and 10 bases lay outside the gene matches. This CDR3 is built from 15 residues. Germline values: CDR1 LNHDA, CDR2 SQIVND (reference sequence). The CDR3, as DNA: TGTGCCAGTAGTCAACCCTCGGACAGGAGCACTGAAGCTTTCTTT. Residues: CASSQPSDRSTEAFF.

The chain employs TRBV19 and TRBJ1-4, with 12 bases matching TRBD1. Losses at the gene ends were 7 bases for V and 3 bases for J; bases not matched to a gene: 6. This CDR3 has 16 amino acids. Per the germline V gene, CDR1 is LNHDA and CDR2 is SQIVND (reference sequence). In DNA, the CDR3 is TGTGCCAGTAAGGCGGGACAGGGGGCGGCTAATGAAAAACTGTTTTTT. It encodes CASKAGQGAANEKLFF.

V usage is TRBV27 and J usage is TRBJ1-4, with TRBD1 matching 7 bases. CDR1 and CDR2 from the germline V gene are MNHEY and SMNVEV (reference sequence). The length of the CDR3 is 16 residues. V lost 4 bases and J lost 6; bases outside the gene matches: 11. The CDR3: CASSSIWGTAYEKLFF. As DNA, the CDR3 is TGTGCCAGCAGTTCCATCTGGGGGACAGCTTATGAAAAACTGTTTTTT.

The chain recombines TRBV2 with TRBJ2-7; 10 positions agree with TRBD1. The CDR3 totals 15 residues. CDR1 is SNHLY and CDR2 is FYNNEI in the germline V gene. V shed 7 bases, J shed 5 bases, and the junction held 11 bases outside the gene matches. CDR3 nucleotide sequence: TGTGCCAGCAACCTGCCCGGACAGGGGGGCGACGAGCAGTACTTC. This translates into CASNLPGQGGDEQYF. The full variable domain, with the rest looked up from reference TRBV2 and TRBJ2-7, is EPEVTQTPSHQVTQMGQEVILRCVPISNHLYFYWYRQILGQKVEFLVSFYNNEISEKSEIFDDQFSVERPDGSNFTLKIRSTKLEDSAMYFCASNLPGQGGDEQYFGPGTRLTVT.

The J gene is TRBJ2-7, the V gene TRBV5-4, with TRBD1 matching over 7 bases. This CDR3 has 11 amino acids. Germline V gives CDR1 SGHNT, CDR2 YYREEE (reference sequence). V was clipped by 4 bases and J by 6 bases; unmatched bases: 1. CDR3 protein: CASSGTAEQYF. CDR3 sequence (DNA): TGTGCCAGCAGCGGGACAGCCGAGCAGTACTTC.

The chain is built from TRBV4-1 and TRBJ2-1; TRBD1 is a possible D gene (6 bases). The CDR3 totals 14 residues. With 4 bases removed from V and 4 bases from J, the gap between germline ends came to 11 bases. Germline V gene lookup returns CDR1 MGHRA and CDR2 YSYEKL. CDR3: CASSPQGGYNEQFF. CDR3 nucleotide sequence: TGCGCCAGCAGCCCACAGGGCGGTTACAATGAGCAGTTCTTC.

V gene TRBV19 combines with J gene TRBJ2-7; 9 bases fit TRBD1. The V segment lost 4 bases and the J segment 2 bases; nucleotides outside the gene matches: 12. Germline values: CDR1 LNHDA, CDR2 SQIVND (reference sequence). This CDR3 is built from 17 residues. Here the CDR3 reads CASSTRDRARPTYEQYF. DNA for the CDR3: TGTGCCAGTAGTACCCGGGACAGGGCACGACCGACCTACGAGCAGTACTTC.

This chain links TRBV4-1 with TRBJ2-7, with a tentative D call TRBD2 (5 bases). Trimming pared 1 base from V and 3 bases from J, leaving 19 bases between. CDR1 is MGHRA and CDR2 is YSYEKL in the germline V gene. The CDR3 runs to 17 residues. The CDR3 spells CASSQGLALESYYEQYF. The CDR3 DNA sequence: TGCGCCAGCAGCCAAGGGCTAGCCCTGGAGAGTTACTACGAGCAGTACTTC.

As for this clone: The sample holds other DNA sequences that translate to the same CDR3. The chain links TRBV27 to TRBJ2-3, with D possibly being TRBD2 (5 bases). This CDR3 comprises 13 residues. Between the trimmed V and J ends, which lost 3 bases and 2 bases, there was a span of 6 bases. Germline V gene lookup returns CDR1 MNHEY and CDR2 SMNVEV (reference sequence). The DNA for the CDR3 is TGTGCCAGCAGTTTCCGGGACACAGATACGCAGTATTTT. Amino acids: CASSFRDTDTQYF.

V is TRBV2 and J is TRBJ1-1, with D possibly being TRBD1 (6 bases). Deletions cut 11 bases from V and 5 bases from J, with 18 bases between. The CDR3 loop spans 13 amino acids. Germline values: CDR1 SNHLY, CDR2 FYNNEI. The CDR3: CASPVRGQTEAFF. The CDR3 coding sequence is TGTGCCTCCCCGGTACGGGGGCAGACTGAAGCTTTCTTT.

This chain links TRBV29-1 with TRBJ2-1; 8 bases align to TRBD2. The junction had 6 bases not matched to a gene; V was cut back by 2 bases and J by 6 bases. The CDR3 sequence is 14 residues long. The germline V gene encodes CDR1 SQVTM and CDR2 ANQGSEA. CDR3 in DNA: TGCAGCGTTGAAAGAGCGGGAGAGTCCAATGAGCAGTTCTTC. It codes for CSVERAGESNEQFF.

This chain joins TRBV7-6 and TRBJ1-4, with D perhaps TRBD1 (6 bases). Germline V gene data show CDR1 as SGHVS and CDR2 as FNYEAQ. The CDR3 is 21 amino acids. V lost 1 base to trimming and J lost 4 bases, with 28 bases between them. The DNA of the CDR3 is TGTGCCAGCAGCTTAGTCAGGGGTATCAGCCCGCGGGGAGATGGTAATGAAAAACTGTTTTTT. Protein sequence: CASSLVRGISPRGDGNEKLFF.

CDR3 sequence: CASSPNHRGALEQYF. Written as DNA, the CDR3 is TGTGCCAGCTCCCCTAACCACAGGGGCGCACTCGAGCAGTACTTC. The V and J genes are TRBV18 and TRBJ2-7; 7 positions match TRBD1. The length of the CDR3 is 15 residues. Germline lookup yields CDR1 KGHSH and CDR2 LQKENI. V was pared by 6 bases and J by 6 bases, with 14 bases of the junction left unmatched.

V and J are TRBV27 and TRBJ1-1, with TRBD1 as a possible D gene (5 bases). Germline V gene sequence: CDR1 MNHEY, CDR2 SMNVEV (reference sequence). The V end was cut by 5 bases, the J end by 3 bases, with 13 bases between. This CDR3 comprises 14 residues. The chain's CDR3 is CASSLVRGYTEAFF. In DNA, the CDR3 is TGTGCCAGCAGTCTGGTCCGGGGGTACACTGAAGCTTTCTTT.

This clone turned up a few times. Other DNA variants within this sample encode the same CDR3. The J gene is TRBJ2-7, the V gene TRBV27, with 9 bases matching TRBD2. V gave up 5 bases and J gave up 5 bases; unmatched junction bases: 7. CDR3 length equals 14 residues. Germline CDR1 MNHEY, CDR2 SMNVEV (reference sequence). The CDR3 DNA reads TGTGCCAGCAGTCCGGGGACTAGCTTCGACGAGCAGTACTTC. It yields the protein CASSPGTSFDEQYF.

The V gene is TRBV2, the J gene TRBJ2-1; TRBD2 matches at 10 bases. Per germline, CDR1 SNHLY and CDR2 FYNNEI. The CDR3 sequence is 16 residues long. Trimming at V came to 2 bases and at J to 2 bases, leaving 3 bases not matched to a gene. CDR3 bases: TGTGCCAGCAGTGAAAGGCTAGCGGGAGCCTACAATGAGCAGTTCTTC. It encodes CASSERLAGAYNEQFF.

CDR3 sequence: CAWSVGLAAEQYF. CDR3 nucleotides: TGTGCCTGGAGTGTAGGACTAGCGGCAGAGCAGTACTTC. The chain recombines TRBV30 with TRBJ2-5, with 10 bases identical to TRBD2. From germline, CDR1 is GTSNPN and CDR2 SVGIG (reference sequence). The CDR3 sequence is 13 residues long. The V segment lost 0 bases and the J segment 11 bases; nucleotides outside the gene matches: 6.

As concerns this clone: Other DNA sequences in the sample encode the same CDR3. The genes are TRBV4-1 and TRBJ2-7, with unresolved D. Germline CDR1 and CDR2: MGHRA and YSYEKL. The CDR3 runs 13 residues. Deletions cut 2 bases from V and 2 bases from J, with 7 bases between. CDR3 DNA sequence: TGCGCCAGCAGCCAACCGGGTACCTACGAGCAGTACTTC. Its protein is CASSQPGTYEQYF.

CDR3 coding DNA: TGTGCCAGCAGCGCCACAGGGGTGATGGGCTATGGCTACACCTTC. As protein: CASSATGVMGYGYTF. This rearrangement joins TRBV7-6 to TRBJ1-2, with 7 bases that match TRBD1. Unmatched junction bases numbered 10, after V lost 5 bases and J lost 4 bases. The CDR3 is 15 residues long. CDR1 is SGHVS, CDR2 FNYEAQ, per germline.

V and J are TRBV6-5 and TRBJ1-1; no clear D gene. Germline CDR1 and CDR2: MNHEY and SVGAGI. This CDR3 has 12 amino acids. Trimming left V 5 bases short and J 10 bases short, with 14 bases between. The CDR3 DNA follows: TGTGCCAGCAGTACGAAGGGAATTGGAGCTTTCTTT. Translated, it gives CASSTKGIGAFF.

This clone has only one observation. This CDR3 is CASSSFTPYRATNEKLFF. The DNA of the CDR3 is TGTGCCAGCAGCTCCTTCACGCCTTACAGAGCAACTAATGAAAAACTGTTTTTT. The chain joins TRBV21-1 to TRBJ1-4; TRBD1, as called in the table, went unchecked against the DNA. TRBV21-1 is annotated as a pseudogene. The CDR3 is made up of 18 amino acids.

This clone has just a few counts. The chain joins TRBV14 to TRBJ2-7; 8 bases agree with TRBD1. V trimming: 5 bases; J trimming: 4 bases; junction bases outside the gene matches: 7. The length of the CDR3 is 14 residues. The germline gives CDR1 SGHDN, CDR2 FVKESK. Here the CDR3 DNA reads TGTGCCAGCAGCGCGGTCAGGGGGCGATACGAGCAGTACTTC. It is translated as CASSAVRGRYEQYF.